One sample yielded the 21 T cell receptor beta chains listed below, sequenced in a study of T cell responses to AZD1222 COVID-19 vaccine. Generated by immunoSEQ multiplex PCR, the TCRdb table keeps only in-frame clones and is missing some. The repertoire has over 100,000 clones, 88% of them found once; the top ten carry around 13%. The sample here was peripheral blood, taken on day 0 of MenACWY control vaccination. These receptors all stem from an adult in good health.

V gene TRBV7-9 combines with J gene TRBJ1-1, with unresolved D. Germline CDR1 SEHNR, CDR2 FQNEAQ (reference sequence). The CDR3 is 12 residues long. V lost 8 bases, J lost 1 base, and 8 bases lay in between. The CDR3 loop reads CASAGPNTEAFF. In DNA, the CDR3 is TGTGCCAGCGCCGGACCGAACACTGAAGCTTTCTTT.

This rearrangement joins TRBV6-4 to TRBJ2-1, with D perhaps TRBD1 (6 bases). CDR3 length: 14 amino acids. V lost 2 bases and J lost 5, with 10 bases in between. Germline loops: CDR1 MRHNA, CDR2 SNTAGT. The CDR3 region is CASSDGQPNNEQFF. The CDR3 DNA follows: TGTGCCAGCAGTGACGGACAGCCAAACAATGAGCAGTTCTTC.

This chain uses TRBV19 with TRBJ2-7; D may be TRBD1 (7 bases). V was pared by 6 bases and J by 4 bases, with 19 bases between. The CDR3 is made up of 15 amino acids. The germline gives CDR1 LNHDA, CDR2 SQIVND (reference sequence). This CDR3 is CASSLAGGRGYEQYF. The CDR3 nucleotides are TGTGCCAGTAGCCTGGCCGGGGGCAGGGGGTACGAGCAGTACTTC.

The CDR3 is CAWSVGGEQFF. The CDR3 DNA sequence: TGTGCCTGGAGTGTGGGGGGGGAGCAGTTCTTC. The chain links TRBV30 to TRBJ2-1, with TRBD2 identical over 7 bases. V shed 0 bases and J 10 bases; nucleotides not matched to a gene: 0. The CDR3 runs to 11 residues. CDR1 is GTSNPN, CDR2 SVGIG, per germline (reference sequence).

The chain has TRBV14 and TRBJ2-7; D could derive from TRBD1 or TRBD2 (6 bases each). The CDR3 has 15 residues. Trimming removed 4 bases at V and 4 bases at J, with 17 bases between. Germline V gene sequence: CDR1 SGHDN, CDR2 FVKESK. As DNA, the CDR3 is TGTGCCAGCAGCCCCCGTGGGGGGCCCCCGTACGAGCAGTACTTC. Translating it yields CASSPRGGPPYEQYF.

This clone was counted a single time. Here the CDR3 reads CASSQETTGHNSPLHF. In nucleotides, the CDR3 is TGCGCCAGCAGCCAGGAAACCACAGGACATAATTCACCCCTCCACTTT. This chain links TRBV4-3 with TRBJ1-6, with a possible D match to TRBD1 (5 bases). The CDR3 spans 16 residues. Germline CDR1 reads LGHNA; CDR2 reads YSLEER. The V end lost 3 bases, the J end lost 5 bases, and 14 bases lay between the germline ends.

The rearrangement uses TRBV5-4 and TRBJ1-2; D gene unclear. Between the trimmed V and J ends, which lost 3 bases and 0 bases, there was a span of 12 bases. The CDR3 covers 15 residues. Per the germline V gene, CDR1 is SGHNT and CDR2 is YYREEE (reference sequence). This chain's CDR3 is CASSSPPGSNYGYTF. The CDR3 nucleotides read TGTGCCAGCAGCTCGCCGCCGGGATCTAACTATGGCTACACCTTC.

This clone was observed once. This chain joins TRBV5-6 and TRBJ2-5; D is possibly TRBD2 (7 bases). The germline CDR1 and CDR2 sequences are SGHDT and YYEEEE. Deletions cut 1 base from V and 2 bases from J, with 15 bases between. This CDR3 comprises 16 residues. This chain's CDR3 is CASSLRLGGPQETQYF. The CDR3 nucleotides read TGTGCCAGCAGCTTGCGTCTGGGGGGGCCGCAAGAGACCCAGTACTTC. The whole variable domain, filled in from reference TRBV5-6 and TRBJ2-5, reads DAGVTQSPTHLIKTRGQQVTLRCSPKSGHDTVSWYQQALGQGPQFIFQYYEEEERQRGNFPDRFSGHQFPNYSSELNVNALLLGDSALYLCASSLRLGGPQETQYFGPGTRLLVL.

This clone is a singleton in its sample. The chain couples TRBV7-3 to TRBJ2-7; D could derive from TRBD1 or TRBD2 (5 bases each). This CDR3 has 12 amino acids. The V gene's germline CDR1 is SGHTA and CDR2 FQGTGA. Trimming took 1 base from V and 6 from J, leaving 7 bases between them. Here the CDR3 DNA reads TGTGCCAGCAGCTTAATGAGGGGCGAGCAGTACTTC. Protein sequence: CASSLMRGEQYF. Full variable domain (rest looked up from reference TRBV7-3 and TRBJ2-7): GAGVSQTPSNKVTEKGKYVELRCDPISGHTALYWYRQSLGQGPEFLIYFQGTGAADDSGLPNDRFFAVRPEGSVSTLKIQRTERGDSAVYLCASSLMRGEQYFGPGTRLTVT.

The chain joins TRBV7-9 to TRBJ2-7, with D perhaps TRBD2 (6 bases). The germline V gene encodes CDR1 SEHNR and CDR2 FQNEAQ (reference sequence). The V and J ends lost 5 bases and 6 bases respectively, with 17 bases between them. The CDR3 extends over 14 amino acids. CDR3 protein: CASSQGSVAVEQYF. CDR3 DNA sequence: TGTGCCAGCAGCCAAGGCTCGGTAGCGGTCGAGCAGTACTTC.

The chain recombines TRBV9 with TRBJ1-2; 8 bases are a match to TRBD1. The ends lost 3 bases at V and 5 bases at J; junction bases unmatched: 18. The CDR3 has 18 residues. CDR1 and CDR2 (germline): SGDLS, YYNGEE. The CDR3 loop is CASSGSVGQGAEKYGYTF. The CDR3 DNA is TGTGCCAGCAGCGGATCAGTGGGGCAGGGGGCTGAGAAGTATGGCTACACCTTC.

The V and J genes are TRBV18 and TRBJ2-6; no clear D. V lost 6 bases and J lost 0, with 3 bases in between. The V gene's germline CDR1 is KGHSH and CDR2 LQKENI. CDR3 length: 13 amino acids. The CDR3, as DNA: TGTGCCAGCTCGTTCTCTGGGGCCAACGTCCTGACTTTC. Translating gives CASSFSGANVLTF.

This chain links TRBV19 with TRBJ1-2, with TRBD1 matching 7 bases. The V gene end was trimmed by 6 bases and the J gene end by 7 bases; junction bases not matched to a gene: 14. This CDR3 comprises 15 residues. Germline V gives CDR1 LNHDA, CDR2 SQIVND (reference sequence). Here the CDR3 DNA reads TGTGCCAGTAGGAACCAAGGACAGGCCGGTGGTGGCTACACCTTC. Translated, it gives CASRNQGQAGGGYTF.

The chain links TRBV30 to TRBJ2-7; 8 nucleotides align to TRBD1. CDR3 length: 12 amino acids. The germline V gene has CDR1 GTSNPN and CDR2 SVGIG (reference sequence). V lost 1 base to trimming and J lost 5 bases; unmatched junction nucleotides: 1. Written as DNA, the CDR3 is TGTGCCTGGAGTGCACAGGGGGACGAGCAGTACTTC. This sequence encodes CAWSAQGDEQYF.

This sequence joins TRBV28 and TRBJ1-5, with D perhaps matching TRBD1 (6 bases). CDR3 length equals 17 residues. From germline, CDR1 is MDHEN and CDR2 SYDVKM. Deletions cut 3 bases from V and 7 bases from J, with 22 bases between. The DNA for the CDR3 is TGTGCCAGCAGTTTGTTGGGTCCCGCCAGGGGAGGCCAGCCCCAGCATTTT. The encoded protein is CASSLLGPARGGQPQHF.

This sequence joins TRBV6-4 and TRBJ1-2, with 9 bases lining up with TRBD1. Germline V lookup: CDR1 MRHNA, CDR2 SNTAGT. The J segment lost 5 bases and the V segment lost 5 bases, leaving 6 bases of the junction unmatched. The CDR3 totals 14 residues. DNA of the CDR3: TGTGCCAGCAGTCGACAGGGGGTCGGGTATGGCTACACCTTC. Translation gives CASSRQGVGYGYTF.

The chain employs TRBV6-2 or TRBV6-3 and TRBJ2-5, with TRBD1 matching 7 bases. CDR1 and CDR2 from the germline V gene are MNHEY and SVGEGT. The CDR3 is 14 residues long. The ends lost 5 bases at V and 2 bases at J; junction bases unmatched: 5. Written as DNA, the CDR3 is TGTGCCAGCAGTGCCCGGGACAGACAAGAGACCCAGTACTTC. It codes for CASSARDRQETQYF.

The chain carries TRBV5-1 and TRBJ2-2, with no clear D. The CDR3 is 14 amino acids. V lost 0 bases and J 6 bases, leaving 9 bases between the germline ends. The germline gives CDR1 SGHRS, CDR2 YFSETQ. The CDR3 nucleotides read TGCGCCAGCAGCTTGGGTTTTACTTCCGGGGAGCTGTTTTTT. As protein: CASSLGFTSGELFF.

The genes are TRBV7-9 and TRBJ1-5; D possibly corresponds to TRBD1 (5 bases). V was pared by 0 bases and J by 4 bases, with 7 bases between. CDR1 is SEHNR, CDR2 FQNEAQ, per germline (reference sequence). The CDR3 has 14 amino acids. In nucleotides, the CDR3 is TGTGCCAGCAGCTTAGCGGGGGGGAATCAGCCCCAGCATTTT. Protein product: CASSLAGGNQPQHF.

In this sample, this clone turned up once. V gene TRBV6-5 combines with J gene TRBJ2-2; 8 bases agree with TRBD1. This CDR3 region has 15 residues. Trimming at V came to 6 bases and at J to 7 bases, leaving 10 bases not matched to a gene. Per germline, CDR1 MNHEY and CDR2 SVGAGI. The CDR3 here is CASRNVRGLDGELFF. CDR3 DNA: TGTGCCAGCAGAAACGTCAGGGGGCTGGACGGGGAGCTGTTTTTT.

The rearrangement joins TRBV3-1 (or the pseudogene TRBV3-2) to TRBJ1-2; no definite D call. This CDR3 comprises 11 residues. Germline V gene data show CDR1 as LGHDT and CDR2 as YNNKEL (reference sequence). Trimming stripped 1 base from V and 10 bases from J, with 7 bases between. CDR3 in amino acids: CASSQVEDYTF. DNA for the CDR3: TGTGCCAGCAGCCAAGTGGAGGACTACACCTTC.